This record looks at one T cell receptor (beta chain) sequence and its context. Its antigen is currently unknown. The entry originates in a study of T cell responses to AZD1222 COVID-19 vaccine. Study background: Some second doses came at about 4 weeks and others at about 12 weeks; these were pooled.

Germline V gene data show CDR1 as SGHTA and CDR2 as FQGNSA. J was trimmed by 2 bases and V by 1 base; bases with no gene match: 9. The CDR3 runs 18 residues. Assay: immunoSEQ multiplex PCR; the TCRdb copy retains only in-frame clones and omits some. The sample shows more than 85,000 clones, 87% of them seen only once. Study findings and constraints: Repertoires were obtained solely post-peak T cell response.

The chain recombines TRBV7-2 with TRBJ2-3, with TRBD2 identical over 10 bases. The sequenced sample was peripheral blood, obtained on day 0 of AZD1222 vaccination. The source is an adult in good health. The CDR3 region is CASSLVASGGQLTDTQYF. CDR3 DNA sequence: TGTGCCAGCAGCTTAGTAGCTAGCGGGGGTCAACTCACAGATACGCAGTATTTT. Full variable domain (outside the CDR3, taken from reference TRBV7-2 and TRBJ2-3): GAGVSQSPSNKVTEKGKDVELRCDPISGHTALYWYRQSLGQGLEFLIYFQGNSAPDKSGLPSDRFSAERTGGSVSTLTIQRTQQEDSAVYLCASSLVASGGQLTDTQYFGPGTRLTVL.